This T cell receptor beta chain is from a study of T cells in Graves' hyperthyroidism and ophthalmopathy. Study-wide background: Peripheral blood was drawn at first diagnosis, prior to all treatment.

V gave up 0 bases and J gave up 2 bases; unmatched junction bases: 5. The V gene's germline CDR1 is SGHVS and CDR2 FQNEAQ. The CDR3 has 16 residues. TCR beta CDR3 sequences were amplified from RNA transcripts. A first-round RT-PCR of the TCR CDR3 used the HTBI primer set. TCRdb reprocessed the multiplex PCR reads with MiXCR, giving one entry per CDR3 protein. The sample includes about 640,000 distinct CDR3 sequences, around 21% of them seen just once. Study-wide points: Among thyroid clonotypes expanded above 0.001, most also appeared in blood.

In the case of this clonotype: Its target is not known.

Investigators excluded patients with uncontrolled infection, other autoimmune disease, pregnancy or lactation. Out of approximately 10 ml of fresh peripheral blood came the PBMCs. The chain couples TRBV7-8 to TRBJ2-7; TRBD2 matches 9 bases. The sequenced sample consisted of blood. This TCR was recovered from a man aged 25-45 years with Graves' ophthalmopathy. In DNA form, the CDR3 reads TGTGCCAGCAGCTTAGCGGTGACTAGCGGAGCCTACGAGCAGTACTTC. Translated, it gives CASSLAVTSGAYEQYF. Full variable domain (rest looked up from reference TRBV7-8 and TRBJ2-7): GAGVSQSPRYKVAKRGQDVALRCDPISGHVSLFWYQQALGQGPEFLTYFQNEAQLDKSGLPSDRFFAERPEGSVSTLKIQRTQQEDSAVYLCASSLAVTSGAYEQYFGPGTRLTVT.